These 4 T cell receptor beta chains came from one sample sequenced in a study of TIL therapy for anti-PD-1-resistant metastatic lung cancer. The immunoSEQ assay was v3. The repertoire was sequenced with immunoSEQ multiplex PCR; TCRdb's copy has only in-frame clones and lacks some. Among about 6,100 clones, about 61% were seen once, and the ten largest hold 4.5% to 6%. Time point specified: pre-treatment sample, taken before nivolumab and TIL therapy. Most excised metastases sampled were pleural nodules or supraclavicular lymph nodes. Sequences were derived from tumor tissue, sampled at baseline. Source of these receptors: a person between 25 and 79 years old with non-small cell lung cancer.

This clone came up a few times. This chain joins TRBV18 and TRBJ2-5; 7 bases align to TRBD2. Unmatched junction bases numbered 3, after V lost 1 base and J lost 1 base. Per germline, CDR1 KGHSH and CDR2 LQKENI. The CDR3 runs 15 residues. CDR3 sequence (DNA): TGTGCCAGCTCACCACGGGGGGGGTCCCAAGAGACCCAGTACTTC. The encoded protein is CASSPRGGSQETQYF.

This clone was detected a few times. In nucleotides, the CDR3 is TGCGCCAGCAGCCCAGGACAGGACCCTCCAGATACGCAGTATTTT. It yields the protein CASSPGQDPPDTQYF. The chain recombines TRBV4-3 with TRBJ2-3; TRBD1 aligns across 7 bases. With V trimmed by 4 bases and J by 4 bases, 8 bases remained unmatched. The CDR3 covers 15 residues. Germline CDR1 LGHNA, CDR2 YSLEER.

This chain uses TRBV13 with TRBJ1-1; no firm D call. The CDR3 loop spans 12 amino acids. Trimming left V 1 base short and J 5 bases short, with 5 bases between. In germline, CDR1 is PRHDT, CDR2 FYEKMQ (reference sequence). The CDR3 sequence is CASSLVGTEAFF. The CDR3 DNA reads TGTGCCAGCAGCTTAGTTGGGACTGAAGCTTTCTTT.

The J gene is TRBJ2-1, the V gene TRBV27, with TRBD2 as a possible D gene (6 bases). Trimming left V 0 bases short and J 0 bases short, with 9 bases between. Germline V gene sequence: CDR1 MNHEY, CDR2 SMNVEV (reference sequence). CDR3 length: 16 residues. DNA of the CDR3: TGTGCCAGCAGTTTATCTGGTAGCGGCTCCTACAATGAGCAGTTCTTC. Amino acid sequence: CASSLSGSGSYNEQFF.